This T cell receptor (beta chain) was obtained from a study of blood T cell repertoires in COVID-19. The wider study: The samples span acute and convalescent COVID-19 from the United States, Italy and Spain.

CDR1 is LNHDA, CDR2 SQIVND, per germline (reference sequence). The CDR3 has 12 amino acids. Trimming cost V 4 bases and J 5 bases, with 6 bases left between them. Profiling relied on immunoSEQ multiplex PCR, and the TCRdb table lists in-frame clones only, not all of them. The sample holds fewer than 60,000 clones, under 90% seen once. Material: peripheral blood. This clonotype was sampled from a man aged 55 to 70 with acute or convalescent COVID-19. The chain links TRBV19 to TRBJ2-1; D is unclear. The CDR3 loop reads CASSNSDNEQFF. CDR3 coding DNA: TGTGCCAGTAGTAATTCCGACAATGAGCAGTTCTTC.